Below, one T cell receptor beta chain is given with its context. Its antigen is currently not known. No base-level quality is on record; no much larger clone is a single base apart. Reading the label with the study, this specimen's time point is: inflamed ileum from the surgical specimen. To be eligible, patients had to be adults with ileal or ileocolonic Crohn's disease and an indication for ileocolonic resection. Before DNA extraction, whole ileal mucosal biopsies were kept frozen at -80 degrees C. Genomic DNA was extracted from frozen whole biopsies with a TRizol-based method and quantified on a NanoDrop 2000 spectrophotometer. The source of the sample is a study of T cell repertoires in ileal Crohn's disease (dated by TCRdb to the late 2010s). For the study in its entirety: The median duration of disease was roughly eight years, and at the time of surgery less than 40% of patients were active smokers. Surgery was performed for a complication in all patients, with stricturing disease in roughly 60% and penetrating disease in approximately 40%. Roughly half of the patients were given postoperative therapy, with 15 to 20 on anti-TNF agents and about a dozen on thiopurines. M0 samples were biopsies from the inflamed portion of the ileum in the surgical resection specimen. For commercial TCRB immunosequencing, approximately 460 nanograms of biopsy DNA were submitted for each sample. TCR repertoire analysis was performed in about 61 Crohn's disease patients drawn from a prospective multicentre cohort. Running in parallel with the study was a multicentre cohort set up to find predictors of early endoscopic recurrence following ileocolonic resection. Endoscopic postoperative recurrence was defined as a Rutgeerts score above i0. The study sequenced 171 mucosal samples from more than 50 patients, taken at several locations on the surgical specimen and at postoperative endoscopy.

Points the paper makes about the study in general: Sorted CD8 T cells carried more high-frequency clones than CD4 T cells, suggesting mucosal expansions were mainly CD8. Mucosal CD4 and CD8 T cells were sorted and sequenced only in a subgroup of patients, the size of which was not stated. A significantly higher proportion of clonal expansions was observed in active smokers at surgery than in non-smokers (approximately 28% vs 17%, p=0.02). Higher percentages of high-frequency clones at the time of surgery were linked to endoscopic recurrence, and every patient with clonality above 26.8% (18/57) had recurrence.

Looking up the germline V gene (reference sequence) yields CDR1 LNHNV and CDR2 YYDKDF. The CDR3, from cysteine to phenylalanine, totals 14 residues. Solely the CDR3 DNA is kept, with 42 bases framed from the first base. V ends up 5 bases short and J 9 bases short, with an unmatched junction base count of 2. The method was the immunoSEQ multiplex PCR assay. Adaptive Biotechnology amplified the CDR3 regions from genomic DNA with a two-step multiplex PCR designed to control amplification bias. The first PCR used primers for every V and J gene segment; the second PCR added barcodes and Illumina adapters. An Illumina instrument was used to sequence the CDR3 libraries. The published analysis was carried out like this. Analysis combined the vendor-provided pipelines with custom analysis of raw data in R/Bioconductor under R version 3.3.0. Clonality, ranging from 0 to 1, was calculated as the inverse of the normalised Shannon entropy of all productive clones. High-frequency clones were defined as the repertoire share of the top 100 clones, retaining only clones passing a 95% confidence test. The Simpson index measured repertoire diversity, and the Morisita-Horn index measured overlap between samples. Entries here come from immuneACCESS through TCRdb and include only in-frame sequences with V and J called. Some clones fail to appear in such tables; in the studies checked, an unresolved V gene covers under half of the shortfall, and the cause of the remainder is unknown. That table is the source of V, J and clone size, and D and trimming were worked out from the DNA. The sample table lists several thousand clones, 85% to 95% of them with a count of one. Nearly 3% of the sample is in the top ten clones.

The receptor's source is an adult with Crohn's disease. This chain joins TRBV15 to TRBJ2-1, and 15 junction bases match TRBD2. Sequenced: ileal tissue. The DNA sequence is given as TGTGCCACCAGCCGGACTAGCGGGGGGGTTGAGCAGTTCTTC. This sequence encodes CATSRTSGGVEQFF. With the portions outside the CDR3 filled from the reference TRBV15 and TRBJ2-1 genes, the complete variable region becomes DAMVIQNPRYQVTQFGKPVTLSCSQTLNHNVMYWYQQKSSQAPKLLFHYYDKDFNNEADTPDNFQSRRPNTSFCFLDIRSPGLGDTAMYLCATSRTSGGVEQFFGPGTRLTVL.